What follows are 25 T cell receptor beta chains derived from one specimen sequenced in a study of blood T cell repertoires in COVID-19. The data were produced by immunoSEQ multiplex PCR, yet TCRdb's version contains in-frame clones alone and is incomplete. The table records about 380,000 clones, approximately 90% of them present only once. Sequencing was done on a sample of PBMCs or T cells enriched from blood (not recorded which). Receptors were obtained from a woman under 30 who had recovered from COVID-19.

The genes are TRBV6-6 and TRBJ2-7; 8 bases map to TRBD1. This CDR3 has 14 residues. CDR1 is MNHNY, CDR2 SVGAGI, per germline (reference sequence). The V and J ends lost 5 bases and 4 bases, in that order; junction bases with no gene match: 7. CDR3 in DNA: TGTGCCAGCAGTCCCGGGACAGGAAAATACGAGCAGTACTTC. This translates into CASSPGTGKYEQYF.

This chain links TRBV7-9 with TRBJ1-1; no definite D call. Germline V lookup: CDR1 SEHNR, CDR2 FQNEAQ (reference sequence). The CDR3 sequence is 12 residues long. The ends were cut back, 6 bases at V and 6 bases at J, with 11 bases in the middle. The CDR3 sequence: CASSFEGPEAFF. CDR3 nucleotides: TGTGCCAGCAGTTTCGAGGGCCCTGAAGCTTTCTTT.

This chain joins TRBV27 and TRBJ2-1, with 8 bases lining up with TRBD2. The CDR3 is made up of 14 amino acids. Losses at the gene ends were 2 bases for V and 6 bases for J; bases not matched to a gene: 3. The V gene's germline CDR1 is MNHEY and CDR2 SMNVEV (reference sequence). CDR3 loop: CASSLAGGINEQFF. CDR3 bases: TGTGCCAGCAGTTTAGCGGGGGGTATCAATGAGCAGTTCTTC.

Concerning this clone: One end of the junction fails to match germline, which may point to a read error. V and J are TRBV12-3 or TRBV12-4 and TRBJ1-1; D unclear. The CDR3 sequence is 13 residues long. Here the CDR3 reads CASSLAGRAEAFF. CDR3 bases: TGTGCCAGTAGTTTAGCCGGGAGGGCTGAAGCTTTCTTT.

This clone occurred once. The V gene is TRBV7-6, the J gene TRBJ1-4; possible D gene TRBD1, 5 bases. V was clipped by 5 bases and J by 4 bases, with 17 bases between them. The CDR3 is 16 residues long. In germline, CDR1 is SGHVS, CDR2 FNYEAQ. CDR3 loop: CASSPGTHRDNEKLFF. The DNA for the CDR3 is TGTGCCAGCAGCCCCGGGACTCACCGGGATAATGAAAAACTGTTTTTT. The full variable domain, with the rest looked up from reference TRBV7-6 and TRBJ1-4, is GAGVSQSPRYKVTKRGQDVALRCDPISGHVSLYWYRQALGQGPEFLTYFNYEAQQDKSGLPNDRFSAERPEGSISTLTIQRTEQRDSAMYRCASSPGTHRDNEKLFFGSGTQLSVL.

The chain employs TRBV4-1 and TRBJ2-5; possible D gene TRBD2, 5 bases. The CDR3 totals 15 residues. Trimming took 2 bases from V and 4 from J, leaving 14 bases between them. In germline, CDR1 is MGHRA, CDR2 YSYEKL. CDR3 sequence: CASSQKELARETQYF. The CDR3 region has the DNA TGCGCCAGCAGCCAAAAGGAGCTAGCCCGAGAGACCCAGTACTTC.

This chain links TRBV9 with TRBJ2-1; D may be TRBD1 (5 bases). The CDR3 length is 16 residues. Per the germline V gene, CDR1 is SGDLS and CDR2 is YYNGEE. V lost 0 bases, J lost 7 bases, and 17 bases lay in between. The CDR3 is CASSVVTQGLRNEQFF. The CDR3 region has the DNA TGTGCCAGCAGCGTAGTCACCCAGGGCTTGAGGAATGAGCAGTTCTTC.

The V call is TRBV5-4, the J call TRBJ2-5; tentatively, D is TRBD2 (6 bases). This CDR3 is built from 14 residues. The V end was cut by 4 bases, the J end by 4 bases, with 14 bases between. Germline-derived CDR1 and CDR2 are SGHNT and YYREEE (reference sequence). The CDR3 DNA sequence: TGTGCCAGCAGCCAACAAGGGCGGGGAGAGACCCAGTACTTC. It encodes CASSQQGRGETQYF.

CDR3 sequence (DNA): TGTGCCAGCAGTTTAATCGTGTCGGGGTATGAGCAGTTCTTC. Its protein is CASSLIVSGYEQFF. J is TRBJ2-1 and V is TRBV27, with D possibly TRBD2 on 5 matching bases. Germline V CDR1 and CDR2: MNHEY, SMNVEV (reference sequence). The V and J ends lost 2 bases and 8 bases respectively, with 13 bases between them. The CDR3 contains 14 residues.

This chain joins TRBV9 and TRBJ2-3; a weak D match, TRBD1 (5 bases). V was clipped by 3 bases and J by 1 base, with 12 bases between them. This CDR3 is 15 amino acids long. Per the germline V gene, CDR1 is SGDLS and CDR2 is YYNGEE. The CDR3 loop is CASSERGPGTDTQYF. The CDR3, as DNA: TGTGCCAGCAGCGAAAGGGGCCCAGGCACAGATACGCAGTATTTT.

This clone showed up just once. The CDR3 nucleotides read TGTGCCAGCAGTCCCGGACTAGAGGGTCCCGAGCAGTACTTC. Protein product: CASSPGLEGPEQYF. V gene TRBV9 combines with J gene TRBJ2-7, with 7 bases lining up with TRBD2. CDR1 and CDR2 from the germline V gene are SGDLS and YYNGEE. Trimming at V came to 5 bases and at J to 6 bases, leaving 11 bases not matched to a gene. The CDR3 loop spans 14 amino acids.

The chain carries TRBV6-5 and TRBJ2-2, with unresolved D. Trimming took 2 bases from V and 4 from J, leaving 14 bases between them. This CDR3 region has 16 residues. Germline V gives CDR1 MNHEY, CDR2 SVGAGI. CDR3 in DNA: TGTGCCAGCAGTTACGGAGCTTATCCATTCACCGGGGAGCTGTTTTTT. It encodes CASSYGAYPFTGELFF.

The chain combines TRBV21-1 with TRBJ1-5; the DNA was not compared with TRBD1, the D call given in the table. TRBV21-1 is a pseudogene locus. This CDR3 contains 17 residues. CDR3 coding DNA: TGTGCCAGCAGCCACTTGGGGGGACAGGGAAATAACCAGCCCCAGCATTTT. Translation: CASSHLGGQGNNQPQHF.

This chain connects TRBV5-4 to TRBJ1-2; TRBD1 matches 8 bases. This CDR3 is built from 15 residues. Germline values: CDR1 SGHNT, CDR2 YYREEE (reference sequence). The V segment lost 4 bases and the J segment 8 bases; nucleotides outside the gene matches: 13. CDR3 in amino acids: CASSMDPDRGGGYTF. CDR3 in DNA: TGTGCCAGCAGCATGGATCCCGACAGGGGAGGAGGCTACACCTTC.

The rearrangement links TRBV10-3 to TRBJ2-1, with no clear D. This CDR3 spans 13 amino acids. Trimming pared 0 bases from V and 6 bases from J, leaving 6 bases between. Germline CDR1 is ENHRY and CDR2 is SYGVKD. The CDR3: CAISESRGNEQFF. CDR3 bases: TGTGCCATCAGTGAGTCGAGAGGCAATGAGCAGTTCTTC.

V and J are TRBV12-5 and TRBJ2-4; unclear D gene. This CDR3 region has 11 residues. The V and J ends lost 6 bases and 7 bases respectively, with 7 bases between them. Germline V gene sequence: CDR1 LGHNT, CDR2 FRNRAP. Written as DNA, the CDR3 is TGTGCTAGTGGCCTGGAGAACATTCAGTACTTC. Protein: CASGLENIQYF.

The chain combines TRBV3-1 (or the pseudogene TRBV3-2) with TRBJ1-2; 7 bases match TRBD1. CDR3 length: 17 amino acids. V was clipped by 0 bases and J by 4 bases; unmatched bases: 11. The germline gives CDR1 LGHDT, CDR2 YNNKEL (reference sequence). CDR3: CASSQDPGTVTFYGYTF. The CDR3 DNA reads TGTGCCAGCAGCCAAGACCCCGGGACAGTCACGTTCTATGGCTACACCTTC.

CDR3: CASSTRDRGGEAFF. The CDR3 region has the DNA TGTGCCAGCAGTACTCGGGACAGGGGGGGTGAAGCTTTCTTT. The gene calls are TRBV27 and TRBJ1-1; 11 bases line up with TRBD1. The ends lost 5 bases at V and 7 bases at J; junction bases unmatched: 6. CDR1 and CDR2 from the germline V gene are MNHEY and SMNVEV (reference sequence). The CDR3 totals 14 residues.

The chain links TRBV7-3 to TRBJ2-1; TRBD1 agrees at 7 bases. The CDR3 has 16 amino acids. Trimming at V came to 5 bases and at J to 8 bases, leaving 15 bases not matched to a gene. Germline V CDR1 and CDR2: SGHTA, FQGTGA. The DNA for the CDR3 is TGTGCCAGCAGCGCTATGACAGGGAAAGACGCAGATGAGCAGTTCTTC. Its translation is CASSAMTGKDADEQFF.

This clone showed up just once. This rearrangement joins TRBV2 to TRBJ2-7, with 8 bases identical to TRBD1. V lost 5 bases, J lost 3 bases, and 3 bases stayed unmatched. The CDR3 has 13 amino acids. Germline V gene data show CDR1 as SNHLY and CDR2 as FYNNEI. The CDR3 is CASSPDRDYEQYF. For the CDR3, the DNA is TGTGCCAGCAGTCCGGACAGGGACTACGAGCAGTACTTC.

The CDR3 loop reads CASSSTLDGPRGYGYTF. The CDR3 DNA sequence: TGTGCCAGCAGCTCCACTCTGGACGGACCCCGAGGGTATGGCTACACCTTC. The rearrangement links TRBV5-6 to TRBJ1-2, with D uncertain. V lost 3 bases to trimming and J lost 5 bases, with 23 bases between them. The CDR3 is made up of 17 amino acids. Germline loops: CDR1 SGHDT, CDR2 YYEEEE.

The chain joins TRBV2 to TRBJ1-4, with D possibly matching TRBD1 (5 bases). Germline-derived CDR1 and CDR2 are SNHLY and FYNNEI. The CDR3 sequence is 13 residues long. With 7 bases removed from V and 8 bases from J, the gap between germline ends came to 14 bases. The CDR3 DNA reads as TGTGCCAGCACAGAGGAGGGGCCAGAAAAACTGTTTTTT. Translation: CASTEEGPEKLFF.

The chain joins TRBV7-3 to TRBJ2-2; D gene ambiguous. The germline CDR1 and CDR2 sequences are SGHTA and FQGTGA. This CDR3 comprises 15 residues. V shed 5 bases and J shed 7 bases, with 17 bases lying between them. This chain's CDR3 is CASSPRPQSGGELFF. CDR3 nucleotides: TGTGCCAGCAGCCCCCGCCCGCAGTCAGGCGGGGAGCTGTTTTTT.

J is TRBJ1-2 and V is TRBV29-1; TRBD1 aligns across 9 bases. The CDR3 is made up of 13 amino acids. Per germline, CDR1 SQVTM and CDR2 ANQGSEA. V was pared by 2 bases and J by 6 bases, with 4 bases of the junction left unmatched. CDR3 sequence (DNA): TGCAGCGTTGAAACAGGGGGCTTAAATGGCTACACCTTC. As protein: CSVETGGLNGYTF.

The chain carries TRBV5-5 and TRBJ2-2; 8 bases are a match to TRBD1. The CDR3 has 15 residues. After removal of 1 base from V and 8 bases from J, the junction contained 7 bases not matched to a gene. Looked up from germline, CDR1 is SGHKS and CDR2 is YYEKEE (reference sequence). The CDR3 protein is CASSLQGAIVGELFF. CDR3 sequence (DNA): TGTGCCAGCAGCTTGCAGGGGGCGATAGTTGGGGAGCTGTTTTTT.